Listed below are T cell receptor beta chains from one sample, sequenced in a study of T cell changes during pregnancy in multiple sclerosis. Sequenced by immunoSEQ multiplex PCR; TCRdb stores in-frame clones only, minus some. The data contain 84,000 or so clones, about 95% of them singletons. The sequencing used peripheral blood, collected in the third trimester of pregnancy. Receptor source: a female donor with multiple sclerosis, enrolled in a pregnancy study. Each CDR3 is given with its conserved first and last residue. A D gene is named only where the DNA matches it firmly. Where a row states a size, it is once, few, many or the class of an expanded clone; other rows omit it.

d_call | clone_size | j_call | v_call | cdr3_length | cdr3_nt | cdr3_aa
- | - | TRBJ2-3 | TRBV9 | 17 | TGTGCCAGCAGCGTAAACGGGGGACCTCACAGCACAGATACGCAGTATTTT | CASSVNGGPHSTDTQYF
TRBD2 | - | TRBJ2-3 | TRBV9 | 17 | TGTGCCAGCAGCGCCCTTCACCTAGCGGGGTTGACAGATACGCAGTATTTT | CASSALHLAGLTDTQYF
- | - | TRBJ1-1 | TRBV19 | 14 | TGTGCCAGTACCCCCGACAGGTTGAACACTGAAGCTTTCTTT | CASTPDRLNTEAFF
- | - | TRBJ1-3 | TRBV4-2 | 13 | TGTGCCAGCAGCCTACAGGGCTCAAACACCATATATTTT | CASSLQGSNTIYF
TRBD1 | - | TRBJ1-6 | TRBV19 | 15 | TGTGCCAGTAGTATAGGGGGACAGACAGATTCACCCCTCCACTTT | CASSIGGQTDSPLHF
TRBD2 | - | TRBJ2-3 | TRBV9 | 16 | TGTGCCAGCAGCTCCCGTGGTAGCGGGACCACAGATACGCAGTATTTT | CASSSRGSGTTDTQYF
- | - | TRBJ1-1 | TRBV30 | 15 | TGTGCCTGGAGTGTGGGACCGGGGGGAGGCACTGAAGCTTTCTTT | CAWSVGPGGGTEAFF
- | - | TRBJ2-7 | TRBV5-1 | 15 | TGCGCCAGCAGCTTGGACCAGTCTATCCTACGAGGGCAGTACTTC | CASSLDQSILRGQYF
TRBD1 | - | TRBJ1-1 | TRBV19 | 15 | TGTGCCAGTAAATGGTCACAGGGGGCGGACACTGAAGCTTTCTTT | CASKWSQGADTEAFF
- | - | TRBJ2-7 | TRBV7-2 | 13 | TGTGCCAGCAGCTTCGGACTGGGGTACGAGCAGTACTTC | CASSFGLGYEQYF
TRBD1 | - | TRBJ1-1 | TRBV5-1 | 16 | TGCGCCAGCAGCTTGGAGGGCAGGGGGATTAACACTGAAGCTTTCTTT | CASSLEGRGINTEAFF
- | - | TRBJ1-2 | TRBV4-2 | 14 | TGTGCCAGCAGCCGGGGGGTAACTAACTATGGCTACACCTTC | CASSRGVTNYGYTF
- | - | TRBJ1-5 | TRBV14 | 13 | TGTGCCAGCAGCCCCGGGATGCATCAGCCCCAGCATTTT | CASSPGMHQPQHF
TRBD2 | - | TRBJ2-7 | TRBV27 | 15 | TGTGCCAGCAGCCTGAGCGGGGGTGCCCGACACGAGCAGTACTTC | CASSLSGGARHEQYF
- | - | TRBJ1-2 | TRBV7-6 | 17 | TGTGCCAGCAGCCTACGCGATGGGGGGGGGCGCTCCTATGGCTACACCTTC | CASSLRDGGGRSYGYTF
- | - | TRBJ2-7 | TRBV2 | 11 | TGTGCCAGCCGTACAGGGTACGAGCAGTACTTC | CASRTGYEQYF
- | - | TRBJ2-5 | TRBV7-9 | 13 | TGTGCCAGCAGCTTTAGACAACAAGAGACCCAGTACTTC | CASSFRQQETQYF
TRBD2 | - | TRBJ2-7 | TRBV5-1 | 15 | TGCGCCAGCAGCTTGGGAAGACTAGCGGGAGACGAGCAGTACTTC | CASSLGRLAGDEQYF
TRBD1 | - | TRBJ1-6 | TRBV19 | 12 | TGTGCCAGCCGACAGGGCGCTTCACCCCTCCACTTT | CASRQGASPLHF
TRBD1 | - | TRBJ2-3 | TRBV4-1 | 14 | TGCGCCAGCAGCCCGACAGGGGGCACAGATACGCAGTATTTT | CASSPTGGTDTQYF
TRBD1 | - | TRBJ1-6 | TRBV11-2 | 16 | TGTGCCAGCAGCCCAGGGACAGGGAGATATAATTCACCCCTCCACTTT | CASSPGTGRYNSPLHF
- | - | TRBJ2-5 | TRBV18 | 12 | TGTGCCAGCTCACCTTCCGAAGAGACCCAGTACTTC | CASSPSEETQYF
- | once | TRBJ1-4 | TRBV4-1 | 19 | TGCGCCAGCAGCCAAGATCTTCTAGAACAGGTCCCCACTAATGAAAAACTGTTTTTT | CASSQDLLEQVPTNEKLFF
- | - | TRBJ1-2 | TRBV13 | 14 | TGTGCCAGCTTTTTGTCTCAGGAAAACTATGGCTACACCTTC | CASFLSQENYGYTF
- | - | TRBJ2-7 | TRBV5-8 | 14 | TGTGCCAGCAGCCTAGGGGGTAGCTCCTACGAGCAGTACTTC | CASSLGGSSYEQYF
TRBD1 | - | TRBJ2-7 | TRBV9 | 14 | TGTGCCAGCAGCGTAACAGGGACAGTAGGCGAGCAGTACTTC | CASSVTGTVGEQYF
TRBD1 | - | TRBJ1-2 | TRBV4-2 | 15 | TGTGCCAGCAGCCAAGAACAGGGGCCTAACTATGGCTACACCTTC | CASSQEQGPNYGYTF
- | - | TRBJ2-2 | TRBV4-2 | 13 | TGTGCCAGCAGCCGAGGAGTATCGGGGGAGCTGTTTTTT | CASSRGVSGELFF
TRBD2 | - | TRBJ2-1 | TRBV11-1 | 14 | TGTGCCAGCAGCTTAGATCTGGGGGGGAATGAGCAGTTCTTC | CASSLDLGGNEQFF
- | - | TRBJ1-2 | TRBV28 | 17 | TGTGCCAGCAGTTTATATCGGGAGGGTGGGTTCAACTATGGCTACACCTTC | CASSLYREGGFNYGYTF